Sequencing of this T cell receptor (beta chain) was carried out in a study of radiotherapy plus CTLA-4 blockade in lung cancer. Study-wide points: In blood, TCR clones derived from the tumor expanded after radiotherapy plus ipilimumab.

Those with chemo-refractory metastatic non-small-cell lung cancer were treated with focal radiation combined with CTLA-4 blockade using ipilimumab. Using immunoSEQ multiplex PCR, the repertoire was profiled, and TCRdb retains in-frame clones only, with some absent. The sample contains tens of thousands of clones, under 75% of which appear only once. This clone was recorded at least ten times. Its antigen is not known. Germline-derived CDR1 and CDR2 are SGHDT and YYEEEE. Unmatched junction bases numbered 7, after V lost 4 bases and J lost 7 bases. CDR3 length: 13 residues. The TCR comes from a human donor with non-small cell lung cancer whose response to radiotherapy plus ipilimumab could not be evaluated. The chain uses TRBV5-6 and TRBJ1-2, with 7 positions matching TRBD1. Here the sequenced sample was peripheral blood, taken from a patient treated with radiotherapy plus ipilimumab. The CDR3 region is CASSLDRDGGYTF. The CDR3 DNA reads TGTGCCAGCAGCCTCGACAGGGATGGTGGCTACACCTTC.